Listed here is a single TCR beta chain. Antigen unknown. 13 Jbeta primers and 60 Vbeta primers were used for the PCR. This table comes from immunoSEQ multiplex PCR, and its TCRdb copy is limited to in-frame clones, with some not included. Counted here are approximately 150,000 clones, roughly three quarters occurring once; the ten biggest clones make up 0.94%. The data are from a study of cytomegalovirus exposure and HLA in healthy donors. General observations from the study: An assumption of roughly uniform sequencing depth across donors underlay the presence/absence analyses.

Donors had nominal health at sampling but likely had unrecorded immune exposures. Germline-derived CDR1 and CDR2 are SGHRS and YFSETQ. This CDR3 is built from 16 residues. Trimming cost V 5 bases and J 6 bases; bases outside gene matches: 11. The sequenced material came from PBMCs. This TCR came from a woman aged 55-70 years in good health and CMV-seronegative. The chain joins TRBV5-1 to TRBJ1-6; 7 bases align to TRBD1. CDR3 sequence (DNA): TGCGCCAGCAGACCTACCGGGACAGAAATTAATTCACCCCTCCACTTT. Residues: CASRPTGTEINSPLHF.